Following are 19 T cell receptor beta chains from one sample sequenced in a study of Graves' ophthalmopathy and Graves' hyperthyroidism. The study amplified TCR beta CDR3 regions using RNA transcripts. Investigators did first-round RT-PCR with HTBI primers, then second-round multiplex PCR. One entry per CDR3 protein results from TCRdb running MiXCR on the multiplex PCR reads. The table lists hundreds of thousands of distinct CDR3 sequences, roughly 40% of them singletons, with about 40% in the top ten. The sample comprised peripheral blood. The source is an adult man with Graves' ophthalmopathy.

The rearrangement joins TRBV7-9 to TRBJ1-5, with D tentatively TRBD1 (5 bases). Trimming removed 3 bases from V and 5 bases from J, with 11 bases in between. This CDR3 has 14 amino acids. Germline CDR1 and CDR2: SEHNR and FQNEAQ (reference sequence). The CDR3 loop reads CASSLGLGDQPQHF. DNA for the CDR3: TGTGCCAGCAGCTTGGGGTTGGGGGATCAGCCCCAGCATTTT.

The chain is built from TRBV29-1 and TRBJ1-2, with 7 positions matching TRBD1. This CDR3 has 13 residues. The germline V gene has CDR1 SQVTM and CDR2 ANQGSEA. After removal of 8 bases from V and 8 bases from J, the junction contained 14 bases not matched to a gene. The DNA for the CDR3 is TGCAGCAGTGAAGCAGGGACAGTTCGGGGCTACACCTTC. This gives the protein CSSEAGTVRGYTF. Based on the CDR3 plus reference TRBV29-1 and TRBJ1-2, the full variable domain is SAVISQKPSRDICQRGTSLTIQCQVDSQVTMMFWYRQQPGQSLTLIATANQGSEATYESGFVIDKFPISRPNLTFSTLTVSNMSPEDSSIYLCSSEAGTVRGYTFGSGTRLTVV.

V gene TRBV10-3 combines with J gene TRBJ1-5, with 9 nucleotides matching TRBD1. The CDR3 length is 16 residues. The J segment lost 2 bases and the V segment lost 10 bases, leaving 12 bases of the junction unmatched. The V gene's germline CDR1 is ENHRY and CDR2 SYGVKD. CDR3 in amino acids: CASTKIQGAGNQPQHF. In nucleotides, the CDR3 is TGTGCCAGCACCAAAATACAGGGGGCTGGCAATCAGCCCCAGCATTTT.

This clonotype was detected ten times or more. The chain couples TRBV19 to TRBJ1-2; TRBD1 is a possible D gene (5 bases). V lost 6 bases and J 6 bases, leaving 14 bases between the germline ends. Per germline, CDR1 LNHDA and CDR2 SQIVND (reference sequence). The CDR3 runs to 13 residues. The CDR3 DNA reads as TGTGCCAGTAGGACCGGGACGTACGATGGCTACACCTTC. This encodes CASRTGTYDGYTF.

This clonotype was seen repeatedly, ten times or more. The chain joins TRBV10-3 to TRBJ1-6; TRBD1 is a possible D gene (5 bases). The CDR3 has 13 amino acids. The V and J ends lost 10 bases and 5 bases respectively, with 12 bases between them. CDR1 and CDR2 (germline): ENHRY, SYGVKD. The CDR3 protein is CASRDGNNSPLHF. The CDR3 DNA is TGTGCCAGCAGGGACGGTAATAATTCACCCCTCCACTTT.

This clonotype was counted between two and nine times. The V call is TRBV13, the J call TRBJ2-7; D is tentatively TRBD1 or TRBD2 (5 bases each). V lost 2 bases to trimming and J lost 6 bases, with 11 bases between them. Germline V CDR1 and CDR2: PRHDT, FYEKMQ (reference sequence). The CDR3 consists of 13 residues. CDR3 loop: CASSLRGSREQYF. As DNA, the CDR3 is TGTGCCAGCAGCTTACGGGGCTCACGCGAGCAGTACTTC.

This clonotype was detected many times. V usage is TRBV20-1 and J usage is TRBJ2-7; 16 bases are a match to TRBD2. The CDR3 spans 19 residues. CDR1 and CDR2 from the germline V gene are DFQATT and SNEGSKA (reference sequence). With 6 bases clipped from V and 2 bases from J, the junction kept 16 bases outside the gene matches. The CDR3 DNA reads as TGCAGTGCCGATTCCGGGACTAGCGGGAGGGTACAGGACCCCTACGAGCAGTACTTC. As protein: CSADSGTSGRVQDPYEQYF.

There are a few counts of this clonotype. The CDR3: CAISESLGSAAHEQYF. DNA for the CDR3: TGTGCCATCAGTGAGTCTTTGGGGTCAGCTGCTCACGAGCAGTACTTC. J is TRBJ2-7 and V is TRBV10-3; D unresolved. The CDR3 consists of 16 residues. V was clipped by 0 bases and J by 5 bases, with 17 bases between them. Germline V gene lookup returns CDR1 ENHRY and CDR2 SYGVKD.

Comments on this clonotype: This may come from a read error, since a much larger clone is one base off. J is TRBJ1-2 and V is TRBV19; no firm D call. Germline V CDR1 and CDR2: LNHDA, SQIVND (reference sequence). The CDR3 covers 15 residues. The V and J ends lost 6 bases and 0 bases respectively, with 14 bases between them. DNA of the CDR3: TGTGCCAGTAGGATCGAGGACGGGACTAACTATGGCTACACCTTC. Translating gives CASRIEDGTNYGYTF.

The J gene is TRBJ1-6, the V gene TRBV3-1; tentatively, D is TRBD1 (5 bases). The V end lost 3 bases, the J end lost 14 bases, and 20 bases lay between the germline ends. The CDR3 has 15 residues. Germline V gene sequence: CDR1 LGHDT, CDR2 YNNKEL (reference sequence). Here the CDR3 DNA reads TGTGCCAGCAGCCAGCCCCGGGACGGGCTAAGGTCCCTCCACTTT. It specifies CASSQPRDGLRSLHF.

The chain recombines TRBV15 with TRBJ1-2; possibly TRBD1 for D (5 bases). This CDR3 has 14 amino acids. Germline lookup yields CDR1 LNHNV and CDR2 YYDKDF (reference sequence). V gave up 0 bases and J gave up 10 bases, with 15 bases separating them. The CDR3 DNA is TGTGCCACCAGCAGAGAGGGGGATTTAGGAGTCTACACCTTC. This encodes CATSREGDLGVYTF.

J is TRBJ1-5 and V is TRBV19, with TRBD1 matching 7 bases. The germline gives CDR1 LNHDA, CDR2 SQIVND (reference sequence). CDR3 length equals 13 residues. The V and J ends lost 9 bases and 6 bases, in that order; junction bases with no gene match: 8. CDR3 loop: CASTTGFGQPQHF. The CDR3 DNA follows: TGTGCCAGCACGACAGGGTTCGGTCAGCCCCAGCATTTT.

The chain uses TRBV29-1 and TRBJ1-2; possible D gene TRBD1, 6 bases. Per germline, CDR1 SQVTM and CDR2 ANQGSEA. With 8 bases removed from V and 0 bases from J, the gap between germline ends came to 10 bases. The CDR3 length is 12 residues. CDR3 residues: CSTNRANYGYTF. Here the CDR3 DNA reads TGCAGCACTAACAGGGCTAACTATGGCTACACCTTC.

Turning to this clonotype: The junction shows a germline mismatch at one end, possibly a read error. The chain links TRBV7-8 to TRBJ2-2, with 9 positions matching TRBD1. The CDR3 sequence is 16 residues long. Germline V gene sequence: CDR1 SGHVS, CDR2 FQNEAQ. CDR3 region: CASSLATGGGTGELFF. DNA for the CDR3: TGTGCCAGCAGCCTAGCGACAGGGGGTGGGACCGGGGAGCTGTTTTTT.

J is TRBJ1-1 and V is TRBV25-1; tentative D call: TRBD1 (5 bases). CDR3 length: 15 amino acids. Germline V gene sequence: CDR1 MGHDK, CDR2 SYGVNS. Trimming pared 6 bases from V and 1 base from J, leaving 15 bases between. The CDR3: CASRPPGGGNTEAFF. CDR3 nucleotide sequence: TGTGCCAGCAGGCCCCCGGGGGGAGGGAACACTGAAGCTTTCTTT.

This clonotype has more than one count but fewer than ten. The J gene is TRBJ2-5, the V gene TRBV2; maybe TRBD2 (6 bases). The germline V and J ends were trimmed by 2 bases and 5 bases, with 15 bases remaining between them. The CDR3 covers 15 residues. Germline V gene sequence: CDR1 SNHLY, CDR2 FYNNEI. The CDR3 spells CASSESTGEWETQYF. CDR3 DNA: TGTGCCAGCAGTGAATCCACGGGGGAATGGGAGACCCAGTACTTC.

Ten or more counts support this clonotype. The J gene is TRBJ1-4, the V gene TRBV7-9; D is uncertain. The CDR3 is 14 amino acids. V lost 5 bases and J lost 2, with 9 bases in between. In germline, CDR1 is SEHNR, CDR2 FQNEAQ (reference sequence). CDR3 protein: CASSPPGTNEKLFF. The DNA for the CDR3 is TGTGCCAGCAGCCCCCCGGGGACTAATGAAAAACTGTTTTTT.

The table lists this clonotype with many counts. DNA of the CDR3: TGTGCCACCAGCAGAGATGGCGGTGAAGAGACCCAGTACTTC. This gives the protein CATSRDGGEETQYF. This sequence joins TRBV15 and TRBJ2-5; D is unresolved. V lost 0 bases to trimming and J lost 3 bases, with 8 bases between them. The CDR3 is 14 residues long. The germline gives CDR1 LNHNV, CDR2 YYDKDF (reference sequence).

The rearrangement uses TRBV29-1 and TRBJ2-3, with D perhaps matching TRBD2 (6 bases). Germline V CDR1 and CDR2: SQVTM, ANQGSEA. The CDR3 totals 14 residues. The DNA of the CDR3 is TGCCGCGCCGCGGTCACTAGCCGAACAGATACGCAGTATTTT. It specifies CRAAVTSRTDTQYF.